Listed below are T cell receptor beta chains from one sample, sequenced in a study of Graves' ophthalmopathy and Graves' hyperthyroidism. TCRdb reanalysed the multiplex PCR reads using MiXCR and keeps one entry per CDR3 protein. Here the sample spans about 660,000 distinct CDR3 sequences, roughly two fifths being singletons. Sequencing was carried out using peripheral blood. The receptors stem from an adult man with Graves' ophthalmopathy. The CDR3 runs from the conserved cysteine through the conserved F or W.

J gene: TRBJ2-5; CDR3 length: 13; V gene: TRBV29-1; CDR3 protein: CSLAPGGEETQYF
J gene: TRBJ1-2; CDR3 length: 16; V gene: TRBV7-9; CDR3 protein: CASSPMRDSTNYGYTF
J gene: TRBJ2-7; CDR3 length: 16; V gene: TRBV11-2; CDR3 protein: CASSLVSGLASYDQYF
J gene: TRBJ2-2; CDR3 length: 17; V gene: TRBV7-2; CDR3 protein: CASCVTSGSWDTGELFF
J gene: TRBJ2-2; CDR3 length: 14; V gene: TRBV7-2; CDR3 protein: CASSLDGETRELFF
J gene: TRBJ2-7; CDR3 length: 13; V gene: TRBV20-1; CDR3 protein: CSAALLTNYEQYF
J gene: TRBJ1-6; CDR3 length: 13; V gene: TRBV10-3; CDR3 protein: CAIQGAYNSPLHF
J gene: TRBJ1-2; CDR3 length: 15; V gene: TRBV7-2; CDR3 protein: CAWRYTGAPNYGYTF
J gene: TRBJ1-5; CDR3 length: 12; V gene: TRBV7-8; CDR3 protein: CASSPGLQPQHF
J gene: TRBJ2-7; CDR3 length: 17; V gene: TRBV2; CDR3 protein: CASSIKGAGGSRYEQYF
J gene: TRBJ2-7; CDR3 length: 13; V gene: TRBV10-3; CDR3 protein: CASSEENRGEQYF
J gene: TRBJ1-2; CDR3 length: 15; V gene: TRBV6-6; CDR3 protein: CASSRTQDRSYGYTF
J gene: TRBJ2-6; CDR3 length: 13; V gene: TRBV11-2; CDR3 protein: CASSQDRANVLTF
J gene: TRBJ2-3; CDR3 length: 16; V gene: TRBV7-2; CDR3 protein: CASSLILAGGTDTQYF
J gene: TRBJ2-5; CDR3 length: 16; V gene: TRBV7-3; CDR3 protein: CASSQVGGNSQETQYF
J gene: TRBJ2-5; CDR3 length: 15; V gene: TRBV9; CDR3 protein: CASSGYGQAVETQYF
J gene: TRBJ1-2; CDR3 length: 15; V gene: TRBV10-3; CDR3 protein: CAISESRDRAYGYTF
J gene: TRBJ1-4; CDR3 length: 12; V gene: TRBV6-5; CDR3 protein: CASSYEGGKLFF
J gene: TRBJ2-7; CDR3 length: 13; V gene: TRBV24-1; CDR3 protein: CATSEGSLDEQYF
J gene: TRBJ2-2; CDR3 length: 15; V gene: TRBV7-8; CDR3 protein: CASSDRQVGSGELFF
J gene: TRBJ2-7; CDR3 length: 14; V gene: TRBV10-3; CDR3 protein: CASSQIQGAGEQYF
J gene: TRBJ2-7; CDR3 length: 16; V gene: TRBV7-2; CDR3 protein: CASSPQGAGISYEQYF
J gene: TRBJ1-4; CDR3 length: 15; V gene: TRBV5-1; CDR3 protein: CASSLEADRGNRLFF
J gene: TRBJ2-7; CDR3 length: 12; V gene: TRBV5-1; CDR3 protein: CASSFGEGEQYF
J gene: TRBJ2-3; CDR3 length: 18; V gene: TRBV5-1; CDR3 protein: CASSLEGLAGGITDTQYF
J gene: TRBJ1-2; CDR3 length: 17; V gene: TRBV7-2; CDR3 protein: CASSHIKGSPPNYGYTF
J gene: TRBJ2-7; CDR3 length: 12; V gene: TRBV20-1; CDR3 protein: CSMGQGSYEQYF
J gene: TRBJ1-5; CDR3 length: 14; V gene: TRBV10-3; CDR3 protein: CAIGKTGLDQPQHF
J gene: TRBJ2-7; CDR3 length: 15; V gene: TRBV20-1; CDR3 protein: CSARDRTGSRYEQYF
J gene: TRBJ2-5; CDR3 length: 14; V gene: TRBV13; CDR3 protein: CASSHVGVQETQYF
J gene: TRBJ2-2; CDR3 length: 15; V gene: TRBV2; CDR3 protein: CASSPPLGNTGELFF
J gene: TRBJ2-5; CDR3 length: 15; V gene: TRBV15; CDR3 protein: CATSSIWTGRYEQYF
J gene: TRBJ2-5; CDR3 length: 15; V gene: TRBV25-1; CDR3 protein: CASRGRQGGQETQYF
J gene: TRBJ2-7; CDR3 length: 15; V gene: TRBV19; CDR3 protein: CASSMTGTGFYEQYF
J gene: TRBJ1-4; CDR3 length: 14; V gene: TRBV5-1; CDR3 protein: CASSFGSHNEKLFF
J gene: TRBJ2-5; CDR3 length: 16; V gene: TRBV20-1; CDR3 protein: CSASPESGGDRETQYF
J gene: TRBJ2-2; CDR3 length: 10; V gene: TRBV29-1; CDR3 protein: CSPGDGELFF
J gene: TRBJ2-7; CDR3 length: 14; V gene: TRBV9; CDR3 protein: CASSVGAGTYEQYF
J gene: TRBJ2-5; CDR3 length: 16; V gene: TRBV2; CDR3 protein: CASSSAVAGGTETQYF
J gene: TRBJ1-4; CDR3 length: 15; V gene: TRBV19; CDR3 protein: CASSATGTGGEKLFF
J gene: TRBJ1-1; CDR3 length: 13; V gene: TRBV27; CDR3 protein: CASSYLRETEAFF
J gene: TRBJ2-6; CDR3 length: 15; V gene: TRBV12-3/TRBV12-4; CDR3 protein: CASSPTGGGANVLTF
J gene: TRBJ2-7; CDR3 length: 12; V gene: TRBV25-1; CDR3 protein: CARGDTTYEQYF
J gene: TRBJ1-3; CDR3 length: 15; V gene: TRBV7-9; CDR3 protein: CASSLTGSTGNTIYF
J gene: TRBJ1-3; CDR3 length: 15; V gene: TRBV4-1; CDR3 protein: CASTLTGASGNTIYF
J gene: TRBJ1-2; CDR3 length: 11; V gene: TRBV29-1; CDR3 protein: CSVAKRESYTF
J gene: TRBJ1-2; CDR3 length: 13; V gene: TRBV19; CDR3 protein: CASSVDPMRGYTF